The clone carrying this TCR beta chain appeared many times. These data are taken from a study of tumor-infiltrating lymphocytes in oesophageal squamous cell carcinoma. TCRdb passed the PCR reads through MiXCR, listing each CDR3 protein once. The data contain about 17,000 distinct CDR3 sequences, 40% to 45% of them singletons. Per the germline V gene, CDR1 is SGHNT and CDR2 is YENEEA. This CDR3 has 16 residues. V lost 1 base, J lost 5 bases, and 7 bases stayed unmatched. The clonotype was recovered from a female donor with esophageal squamous cell carcinoma. The rearrangement uses TRBV11-3 and TRBJ2-3, with 9 bases identical to TRBD2. Sequencing used normal esophageal tissue next to the tumor. CDR3 sequence reads: CASSLGPSGKGDTQYF. The CDR3 nucleotides are TGTGCCAGCAGCTTAGGCCCTAGCGGGAAAGGAGATACGCAGTATTTT.